A selection of T cell receptor beta chains follows, all from one sample in a study of shared clonotypes between healthy human individuals. Some clones are missing from TCRdb's copy, which holds only in-frame ones; the method was immunoSEQ multiplex PCR. The table lists roughly 2.2 million clones, roughly 90% of them singletons. What was sequenced was naive CD4+ T cells from PBMCs. Receptors originate from a man between 18 and 35 years old in good health. Some clones in this sample may be carry-over from other donors' samples. Each CDR3 is given with its conserved first and last residue. D genes are given only for firm matches. The listing skips clone size in some rows; elsewhere it reads once, few, many or a size class.

D gene	V gene	J gene	clone size	CDR3 protein	CDR3 DNA
TRBD1	TRBV2	TRBJ1-5	.	CASSEGGQGVQPQHF	TGTGCCAGCAGTGAAGGGGGACAGGGGGTTCAGCCCCAGCATTTT
.	TRBV7-3	TRBJ2-3	.	CASSLGPGADTQYF	TGTGCCAGCAGTCTTGGGCCGGGCGCAGATACGCAGTATTTT
.	TRBV5-4	TRBJ1-5	once	CASSLDAYQPQHF	TGTGCCAGCAGCTTGGATGCCTATCAGCCCCAGCATTTT
.	TRBV28	TRBJ1-5	.	CASRPMAGLSNQPQHF	TGTGCCAGCAGACCGATGGCAGGGTTGAGCAATCAGCCCCAGCATTTT
TRBD1	TRBV27	TRBJ1-6	.	CASSFGTENSPLHF	TGTGCCAGCAGTTTTGGGACAGAGAATTCACCCCTCCACTTT
.	TRBV28	TRBJ1-3	.	CASTNFPGNTIYF	TGTGCCAGCACCAATTTTCCTGGAAACACCATATATTTT
TRBD2	TRBV5-1	TRBJ2-5	once	CASSPRVAGGQETQYF	TGCGCCAGCAGCCCCCGGGTAGCGGGAGGGCAAGAGACCCAGTACTTC
TRBD1	TRBV6-5	TRBJ2-3	.	CATKSTGDVDTQYF	TGTGCCACCAAAAGTACAGGGGATGTGGATACGCAGTATTTT
.	TRBV5-4	TRBJ2-1	.	CASSGDARYNEQFF	TGTGCCAGCAGCGGGGACGCAAGGTACAATGAGCAGTTCTTC
.	TRBV5-1	TRBJ1-6	once	CASSLPGAPLHF	TGCGCCAGCAGCTTGCCCGGAGCTCCCCTCCACTTT
TRBD1	TRBV19	TRBJ1-4	.	CASSEQGASEKLFF	TGTGCCAGTAGTGAACAGGGGGCGAGTGAAAAACTGTTTTTT
.	TRBV7-3	TRBJ2-7	.	CASSFSGGSSYEQYF	TGTGCCAGCAGCTTCTCAGGCGGCTCTTCCTACGAGCAGTACTTC
.	TRBV9	TRBJ2-3	.	CASSVAQGPPDTQYF	TGTGCCAGCAGCGTAGCGCAGGGCCCTCCAGATACGCAGTATTTT
TRBD2	TRBV28	TRBJ2-2	.	CASRQTSQGTGELFF	TGTGCCAGCAGGCAGACTAGCCAGGGCACCGGGGAGCTGTTTTTT
.	TRBV4-1	TRBJ1-2	.	CASSQEGWGRFGYTF	TGCGCCAGCAGCCAAGAGGGCTGGGGGCGATTTGGCTACACCTTC
TRBD1	TRBV5-4	TRBJ1-1	.	CASSTGQVLNTEAFF	TGTGCCAGCAGCACCGGACAGGTGTTGAACACTGAAGCTTTCTTT
.	TRBV7-9	TRBJ1-2	.	CASSLNGPWDGYGYTF	TGTGCCAGCAGCTTAAACGGACCTTGGGACGGCTATGGCTACACCTTC
.	TRBV7-8	TRBJ2-1	once	CASSSNEQFF	TGTGCCAGCAGCTCCAATGAGCAGTTCTTC
.	TRBV5-1	TRBJ2-2	.	CASSSTSVNTGELFF	TGCGCCAGCAGCAGCACCTCAGTGAACACCGGGGAGCTGTTTTTT
TRBD1	TRBV19	TRBJ1-1	once	CASSTGQGLNTEAFF	TGTGCCAGTAGTACTGGACAGGGGTTGAACACTGAAGCTTTCTTT
TRBD2	TRBV5-4	TRBJ2-2	.	CASSLPASGRTGELFF	TGTGCCAGCAGCCTCCCCGCTAGCGGGAGGACCGGGGAGCTGTTTTTT
.	TRBV15	TRBJ2-7	.	CATSRGHGSYEQYF	TGTGCCACCAGCAGAGGACACGGATCCTACGAGCAGTACTTC